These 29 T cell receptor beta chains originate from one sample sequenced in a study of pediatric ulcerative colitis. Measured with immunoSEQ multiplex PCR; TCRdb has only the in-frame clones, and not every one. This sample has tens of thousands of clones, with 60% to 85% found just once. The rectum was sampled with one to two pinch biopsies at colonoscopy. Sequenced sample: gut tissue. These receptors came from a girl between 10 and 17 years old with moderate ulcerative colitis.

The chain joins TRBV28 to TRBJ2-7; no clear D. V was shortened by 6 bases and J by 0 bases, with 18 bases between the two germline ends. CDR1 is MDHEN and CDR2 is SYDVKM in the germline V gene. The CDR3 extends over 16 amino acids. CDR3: CASSTDEAPSSYEQYF. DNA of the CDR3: TGTGCCAGCAGCACGGACGAGGCGCCCAGCTCCTACGAGCAGTACTTC.

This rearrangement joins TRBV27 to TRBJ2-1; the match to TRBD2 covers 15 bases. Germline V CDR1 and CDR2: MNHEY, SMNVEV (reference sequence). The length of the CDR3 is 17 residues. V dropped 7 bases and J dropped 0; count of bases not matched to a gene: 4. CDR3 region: CASIGTSGRSSYNEQFF. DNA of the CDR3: TGTGCCAGCATTGGGACTAGCGGGAGGAGCTCCTACAATGAGCAGTTCTTC.

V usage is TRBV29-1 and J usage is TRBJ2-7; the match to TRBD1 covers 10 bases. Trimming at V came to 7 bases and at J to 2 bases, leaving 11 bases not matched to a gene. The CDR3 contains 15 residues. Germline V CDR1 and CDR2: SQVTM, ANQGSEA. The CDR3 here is CSGVGPGQGTYEQYF. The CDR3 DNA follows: TGCAGCGGGGTGGGACCGGGACAGGGGACCTACGAGCAGTACTTC.

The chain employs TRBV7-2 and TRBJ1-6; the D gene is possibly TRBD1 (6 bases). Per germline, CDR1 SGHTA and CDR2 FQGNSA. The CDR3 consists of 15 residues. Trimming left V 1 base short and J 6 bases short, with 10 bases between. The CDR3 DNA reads TGTGCCAGCAGCTTAGACAGGGCGTTTAATTCACCCCTCCACTTT. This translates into CASSLDRAFNSPLHF.

CDR3 coding DNA: TGTGCCTGGGCCAGGGACCACACTGAAGCTTTCTTT. Translation gives CAWARDHTEAFF. The genes are TRBV30 and TRBJ1-1; D may be TRBD1 (5 bases). V was cut by 5 bases and J by 3 bases, with 10 bases left in between. CDR1 and CDR2 (germline): GTSNPN, SVGIG (reference sequence). This CDR3 has 12 amino acids. The full variable domain, rest sourced from reference TRBV30 and TRBJ1-1, is SQTIHQWPATLVQPVGSPLSLECTVEGTSNPNLYWYRQAAGRGLQLLFYSVGIGQISSEVPQNLSASRPQDRQFILSSKKLLLSDSGFYLCAWARDHTEAFFGQGTRLTVV.

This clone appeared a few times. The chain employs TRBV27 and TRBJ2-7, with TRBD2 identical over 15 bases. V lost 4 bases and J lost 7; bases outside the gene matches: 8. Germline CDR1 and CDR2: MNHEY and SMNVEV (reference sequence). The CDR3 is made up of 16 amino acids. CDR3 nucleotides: TGTGCCAGCAGTTCGGGACTAGCGGGAGGCACCAGGGAGCAGTACTTC. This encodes CASSSGLAGGTREQYF.

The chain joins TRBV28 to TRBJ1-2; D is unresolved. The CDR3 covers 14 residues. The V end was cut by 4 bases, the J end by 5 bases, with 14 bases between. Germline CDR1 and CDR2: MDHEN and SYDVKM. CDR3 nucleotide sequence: TGTGCCAGCAGTTCCACCCCGGCGGGATATGGCTACACCTTC. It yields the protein CASSSTPAGYGYTF.

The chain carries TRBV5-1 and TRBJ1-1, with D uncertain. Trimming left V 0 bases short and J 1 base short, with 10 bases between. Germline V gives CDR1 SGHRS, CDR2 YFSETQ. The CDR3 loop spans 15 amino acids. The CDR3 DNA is TGCGCCAGCAGCTTGGCCGCAACGGAGAACACTGAAGCTTTCTTT. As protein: CASSLAATENTEAFF. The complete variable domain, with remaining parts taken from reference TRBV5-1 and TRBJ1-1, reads KAGVTQTPRYLIKTRGQQVTLSCSPISGHRSVSWYQQTPGQGLQFLFEYFSETQRNKGNFPGRFSGRQFSNSRSEMNVSTLELGDSALYLCASSLAATENTEAFFGQGTRLTVV.

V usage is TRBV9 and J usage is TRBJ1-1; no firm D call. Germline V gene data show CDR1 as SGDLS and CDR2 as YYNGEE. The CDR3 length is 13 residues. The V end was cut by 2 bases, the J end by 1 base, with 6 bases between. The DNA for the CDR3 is TGTGCCAGCAGCGTCGCCCGGAACACTGAAGCTTTCTTT. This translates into CASSVARNTEAFF.

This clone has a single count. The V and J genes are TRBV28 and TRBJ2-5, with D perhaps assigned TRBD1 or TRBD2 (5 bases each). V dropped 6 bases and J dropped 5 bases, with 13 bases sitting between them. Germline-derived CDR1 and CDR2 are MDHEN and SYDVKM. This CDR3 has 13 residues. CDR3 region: CASRRGREETQYF. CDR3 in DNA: TGTGCCAGCAGACGGGGCAGGGAGGAGACCCAGTACTTC.

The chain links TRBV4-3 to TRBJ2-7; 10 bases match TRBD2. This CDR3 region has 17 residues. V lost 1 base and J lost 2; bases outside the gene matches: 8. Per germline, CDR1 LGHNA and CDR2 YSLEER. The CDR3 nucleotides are TGCGCCAGCAGCCAAGGCTATAGCGGGGGGTATACCTACGAGCAGTACTTC. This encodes CASSQGYSGGYTYEQYF.

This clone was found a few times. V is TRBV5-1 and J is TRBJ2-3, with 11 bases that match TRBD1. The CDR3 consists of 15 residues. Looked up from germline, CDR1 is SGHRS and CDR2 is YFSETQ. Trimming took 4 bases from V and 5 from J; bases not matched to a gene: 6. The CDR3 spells CASSLHGTGGDTQYF. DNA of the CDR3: TGCGCCAGCAGCCTGCACGGGACAGGGGGAGATACGCAGTATTTT.

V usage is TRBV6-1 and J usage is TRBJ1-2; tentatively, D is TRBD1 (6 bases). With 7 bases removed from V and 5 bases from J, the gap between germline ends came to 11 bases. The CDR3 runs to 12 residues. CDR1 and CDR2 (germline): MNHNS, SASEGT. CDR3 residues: CASTGQSYGYTF. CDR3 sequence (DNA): TGTGCCAGCACCGGACAGTCTTATGGCTACACCTTC.

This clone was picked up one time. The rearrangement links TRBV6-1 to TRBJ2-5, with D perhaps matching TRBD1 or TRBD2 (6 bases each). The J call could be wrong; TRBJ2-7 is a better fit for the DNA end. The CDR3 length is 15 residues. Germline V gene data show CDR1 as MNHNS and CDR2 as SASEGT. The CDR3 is CASSERLDRSYEQYF. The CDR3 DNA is TGTGCCAGCAGCGAACGACTAGACAGGTCCTACGAGCAGTACTTC.

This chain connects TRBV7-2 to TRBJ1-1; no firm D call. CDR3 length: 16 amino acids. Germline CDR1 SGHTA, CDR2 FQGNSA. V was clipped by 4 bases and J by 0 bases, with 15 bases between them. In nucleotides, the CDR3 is TGTGCCAGCAGCTCAAGCCTTACCCAGATGAACACTGAAGCTTTCTTT. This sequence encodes CASSSSLTQMNTEAFF.

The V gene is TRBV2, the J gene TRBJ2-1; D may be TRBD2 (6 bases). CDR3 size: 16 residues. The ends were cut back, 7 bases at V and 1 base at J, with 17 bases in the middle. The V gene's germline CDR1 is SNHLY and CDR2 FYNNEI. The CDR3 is CASNGKRAESYNEQFF. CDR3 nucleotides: TGTGCCAGCAATGGGAAGCGGGCCGAATCCTACAATGAGCAGTTCTTC.

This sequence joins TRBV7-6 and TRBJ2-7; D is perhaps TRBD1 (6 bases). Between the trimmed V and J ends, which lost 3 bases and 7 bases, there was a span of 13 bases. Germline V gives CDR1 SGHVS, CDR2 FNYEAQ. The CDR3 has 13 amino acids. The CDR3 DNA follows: TGTGCCAGCAGCTTCCCAGGGGCCCTGGAGCAGTACTTC. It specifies CASSFPGALEQYF.

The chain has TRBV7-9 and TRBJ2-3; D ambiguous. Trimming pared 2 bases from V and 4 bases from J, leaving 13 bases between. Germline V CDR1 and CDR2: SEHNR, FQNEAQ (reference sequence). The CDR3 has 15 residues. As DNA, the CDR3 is TGTGCCAGCAGCTTAACTCGTGGAACTGCAGATACGCAGTATTTT. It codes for CASSLTRGTADTQYF.

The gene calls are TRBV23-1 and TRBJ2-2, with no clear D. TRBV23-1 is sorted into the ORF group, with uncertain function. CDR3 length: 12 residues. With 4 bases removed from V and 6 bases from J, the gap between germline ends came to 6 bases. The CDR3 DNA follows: TGCGCCAGCAGTCTAAGGGCCGGGGAGCTGTTTTTT. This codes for CASSLRAGELFF.

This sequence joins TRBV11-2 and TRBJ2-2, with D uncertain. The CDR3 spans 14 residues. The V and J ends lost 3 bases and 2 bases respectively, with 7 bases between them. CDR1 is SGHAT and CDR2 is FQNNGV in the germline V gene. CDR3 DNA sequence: TGTGCCAGCAGCTTCGATGCAAACACCGGGGAGCTGTTTTTT. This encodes CASSFDANTGELFF.

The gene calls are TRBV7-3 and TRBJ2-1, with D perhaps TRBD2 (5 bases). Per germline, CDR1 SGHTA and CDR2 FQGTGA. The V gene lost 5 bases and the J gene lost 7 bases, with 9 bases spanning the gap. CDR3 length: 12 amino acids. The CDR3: CASSDSGNEQFF. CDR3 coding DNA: TGTGCCAGCAGCGACTCGGGGAATGAGCAGTTCTTC.

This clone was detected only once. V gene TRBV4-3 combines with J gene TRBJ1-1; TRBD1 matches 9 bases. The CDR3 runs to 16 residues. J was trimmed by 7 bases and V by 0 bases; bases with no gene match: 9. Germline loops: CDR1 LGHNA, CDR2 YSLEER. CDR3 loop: CASSQDWAGQGFEAFF. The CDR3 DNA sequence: TGCGCCAGCAGCCAAGATTGGGCGGGACAGGGATTTGAAGCTTTCTTT.

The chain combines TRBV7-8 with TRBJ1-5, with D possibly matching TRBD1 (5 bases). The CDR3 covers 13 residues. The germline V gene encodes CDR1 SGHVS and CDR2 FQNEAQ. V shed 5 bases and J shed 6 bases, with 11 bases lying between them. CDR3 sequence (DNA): TGTGCCAGCAGCGAATCCCAGGGTCAGCCCCAGCATTTT. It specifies CASSESQGQPQHF.

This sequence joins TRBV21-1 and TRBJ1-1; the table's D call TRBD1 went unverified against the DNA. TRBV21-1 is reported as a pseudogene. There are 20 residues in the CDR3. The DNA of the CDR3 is TGTGCCAGCAGCACAAGTTCCCGGGGCAGGGGGTTTCGGCGGAACACTGAAGCTTTCTTT. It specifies CASSTSSRGRGFRRNTEAFF.

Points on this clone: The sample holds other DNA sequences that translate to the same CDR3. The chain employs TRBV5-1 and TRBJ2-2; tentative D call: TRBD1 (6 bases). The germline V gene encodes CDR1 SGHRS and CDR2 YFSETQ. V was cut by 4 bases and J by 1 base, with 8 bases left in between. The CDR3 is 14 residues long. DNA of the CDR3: TGCGCCAGCAGCCTGGGACAGAACACCGGGGAGCTGTTTTTT. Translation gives CASSLGQNTGELFF.

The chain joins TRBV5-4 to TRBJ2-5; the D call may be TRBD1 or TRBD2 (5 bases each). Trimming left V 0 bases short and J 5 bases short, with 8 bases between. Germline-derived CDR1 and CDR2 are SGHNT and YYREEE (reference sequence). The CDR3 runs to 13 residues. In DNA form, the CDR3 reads TGTGCCAGCAGCTTGGTCGGGGCCGAGACCCAGTACTTC. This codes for CASSLVGAETQYF.

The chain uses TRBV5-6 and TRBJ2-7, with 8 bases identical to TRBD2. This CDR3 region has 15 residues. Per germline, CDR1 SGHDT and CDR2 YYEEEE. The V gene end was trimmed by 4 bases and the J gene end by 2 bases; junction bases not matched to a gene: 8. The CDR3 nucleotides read TGTGCCAGCAGCCCCCTGGCGGGAGGCACCTACGAGCAGTACTTC. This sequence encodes CASSPLAGGTYEQYF.

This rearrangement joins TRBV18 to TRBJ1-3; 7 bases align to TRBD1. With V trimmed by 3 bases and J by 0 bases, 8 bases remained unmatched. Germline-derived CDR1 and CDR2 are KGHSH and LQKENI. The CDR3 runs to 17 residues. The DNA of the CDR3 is TGTGCCAGCTCACCTAAAAGGGACAGAAACTCTGGAAACACCATATATTTT. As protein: CASSPKRDRNSGNTIYF.

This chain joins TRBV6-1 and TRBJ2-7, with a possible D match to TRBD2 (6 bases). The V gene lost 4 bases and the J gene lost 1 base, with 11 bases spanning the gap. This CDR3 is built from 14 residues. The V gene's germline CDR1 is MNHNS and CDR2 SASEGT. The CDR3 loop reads CASSVRGKSYEQYF. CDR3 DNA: TGTGCCAGCAGTGTACGCGGGAAATCCTACGAGCAGTACTTC.